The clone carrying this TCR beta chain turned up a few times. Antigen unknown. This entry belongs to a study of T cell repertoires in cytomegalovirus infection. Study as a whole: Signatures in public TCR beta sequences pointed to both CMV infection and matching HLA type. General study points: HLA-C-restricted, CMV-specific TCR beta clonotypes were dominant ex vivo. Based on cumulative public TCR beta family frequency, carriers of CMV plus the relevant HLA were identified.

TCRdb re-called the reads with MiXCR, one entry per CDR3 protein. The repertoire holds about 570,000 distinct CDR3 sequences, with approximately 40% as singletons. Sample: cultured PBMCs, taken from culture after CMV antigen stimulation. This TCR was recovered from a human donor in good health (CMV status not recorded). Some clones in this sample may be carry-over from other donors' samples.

CDR3 region: CASSLSLAYEQFF. CDR3 bases: TGTGCCAGCAGCTTATCTCTAGCATATGAGCAGTTCTTC. The chain links TRBV7-2 to TRBJ2-1, with D possibly being TRBD2 (5 bases). The CDR3 spans 13 residues. From germline, CDR1 is SGHTA and CDR2 FQGNSA. Between the trimmed V and J ends, which lost 2 bases and 8 bases, there was a span of 10 bases.